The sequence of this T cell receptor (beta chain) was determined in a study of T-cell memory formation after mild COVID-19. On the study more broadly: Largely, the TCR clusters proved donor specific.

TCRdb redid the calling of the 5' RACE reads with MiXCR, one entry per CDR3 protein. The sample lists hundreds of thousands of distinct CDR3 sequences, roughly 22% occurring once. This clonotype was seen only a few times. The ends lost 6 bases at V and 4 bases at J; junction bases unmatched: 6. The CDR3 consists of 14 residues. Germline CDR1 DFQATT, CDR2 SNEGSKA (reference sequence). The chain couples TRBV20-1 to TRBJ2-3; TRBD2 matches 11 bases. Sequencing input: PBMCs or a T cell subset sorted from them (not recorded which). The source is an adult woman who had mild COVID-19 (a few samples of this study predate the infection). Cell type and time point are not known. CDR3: CSAPISGGADTQYF. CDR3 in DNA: TGCAGTGCCCCCATTAGCGGGGGGGCAGATACGCAGTATTTT.